The T cell receptor beta chain described here comes from a study of blood T cell repertoires in COVID-19. Study context: From the United States, Italy and Spain came samples of acute and convalescent COVID-19. PBMCs, B-cell-depleted T cells, or T cells provided the cDNA or gDNA that made up the material.

The method was immunoSEQ multiplex PCR; TCRdb's version includes in-frame clones alone and lacks a portion of them. This sample has about 94,000 clones, with more than 65% found just once. The origin of this receptor is a man between 60 and 75 years old with acute or convalescent COVID-19. The sample was peripheral blood.

Written as DNA, the CDR3 is TGTGCCAGCAGCGCGAGGACTAGCGGGGGTGGCAATGAGCAGTTCTTC. It encodes CASSARTSGGGNEQFF. V gene TRBV9 combines with J gene TRBJ2-1; 13 bases line up with TRBD2. The length of the CDR3 is 16 residues. V lost 3 bases, J lost 6 bases, and 6 bases stayed unmatched. Germline-derived CDR1 and CDR2 are SGDLS and YYNGEE. Drawing the rest from reference TRBV9 and TRBJ2-1, the complete variable domain is DSGVTQTPKHLITATGQRVTLRCSPRSGDLSVYWYQQSLDQGLQFLIQYYNGEERAKGNILERFSAQQFPDLHSELNLSSLELGDSALYFCASSARTSGGGNEQFFGPGTRLTVL.